This entry lists 24 T cell receptor beta chains sequenced from one sample in a study of blood T cell repertoires in COVID-19. Clones were read by immunoSEQ multiplex PCR, and TCRdb kept only the in-frame ones, dropping some. The sample has over 350,000 clones, roughly 90% seen once. Input material: peripheral blood. The receptor source for this set is a woman aged 30 to 39 with active or convalescent COVID-19.

This clone was detected only once. The gene calls are TRBV3-1 (or the pseudogene TRBV3-2) and TRBJ1-3; weak D call: TRBD1 (5 bases). V shed 6 bases and J shed 0 bases, with 12 bases lying between them. Germline V gene data show CDR1 as LGHDT and CDR2 as YNNKEL (reference sequence). The CDR3 is 15 amino acids. CDR3 sequence: CASSRRQNSGNTIYF. CDR3 DNA: TGTGCCAGCAGTCGACGACAGAACTCTGGAAACACCATATATTTT.

V usage is TRBV15 and J usage is TRBJ2-2; possibly TRBD1 for D (5 bases). This CDR3 contains 15 residues. Germline V gives CDR1 LNHNV, CDR2 YYDKDF (reference sequence). V lost 8 bases to trimming and J lost 1 base, with 14 bases between them. The CDR3 loop reads CATQRGEVNTGELFF. In nucleotides, the CDR3 is TGTGCCACCCAAAGGGGTGAGGTGAACACCGGGGAGCTGTTTTTT.

This clone showed up just a few times. The rearrangement links TRBV18 to TRBJ1-5; TRBD1 agrees at 7 bases. Looked up from germline, CDR1 is KGHSH and CDR2 is LQKENI. Trimming cost V 2 bases and J 3 bases; bases outside gene matches: 4. The length of the CDR3 is 15 residues. The CDR3 DNA sequence: TGTGCCAGCTCACCAAGTACAGGGGCCAATCAGCCCCAGCATTTT. It is translated as CASSPSTGANQPQHF.

This clone occurred once. The V gene is TRBV18, the J gene TRBJ1-2; unclear D gene. The CDR3 has 17 residues. From germline, CDR1 is KGHSH and CDR2 LQKENI. Trimming removed 2 bases from V and 1 base from J, with 17 bases in between. This CDR3 reads CASSPETTTILNYGYTF. The CDR3 DNA reads as TGTGCCAGCTCACCAGAAACCACGACTATTCTTAACTATGGCTACACCTTC.

The J gene is TRBJ1-2, the V gene TRBV2, with a tentative D call TRBD1 (5 bases). The germline CDR1 and CDR2 sequences are SNHLY and FYNNEI. Trimming shortened V by 5 bases and J by 8 bases, and 18 bases separated the two germline ends. The CDR3 sequence is 14 residues long. The CDR3 is CASSQRQWVRGYTF. The CDR3, as DNA: TGTGCCAGCAGTCAACGACAGTGGGTTCGGGGCTACACCTTC.

V is TRBV7-7 and J is TRBJ2-5; 8 nucleotides agree with TRBD1. J gave up 1 base and V 5 bases, and 3 bases lay outside the gene matches. Germline V gene data show CDR1 as SSHAT and CDR2 as FNYEAQ (reference sequence). The length of the CDR3 is 14 residues. CDR3 DNA sequence: TGTGCCAGCAGCCACACAGGGGGCCAAGAGACCCAGTACTTC. It codes for CASSHTGGQETQYF.

The chain recombines TRBV15 with TRBJ2-7; 7 nucleotides match TRBD1. The CDR3 loop spans 13 amino acids. The germline V gene has CDR1 LNHNV and CDR2 YYDKDF (reference sequence). With 1 base clipped from V and 5 bases from J, the junction kept 2 bases outside the gene matches. CDR3 sequence (DNA): TGTGCCACCAGCAGAGGACAGGGTAACGAGCAGTACTTC. Its protein product is CATSRGQGNEQYF.

V gene TRBV6-1 combines with J gene TRBJ1-3; no definite D call. V lost 0 bases, J lost 2 bases, and 8 bases lay in between. Per germline, CDR1 MNHNS and CDR2 SASEGT. The CDR3 extends over 15 amino acids. CDR3 residues: CASSEASRTGNTIYF. The CDR3 DNA follows: TGTGCCAGCAGTGAAGCAAGCAGGACTGGAAACACCATATATTTT.

This clone occurred once. The chain links TRBV5-4 to TRBJ2-1, with 7 bases that match TRBD2. CDR1 is SGHNT and CDR2 is YYREEE in the germline V gene (reference sequence). The CDR3 contains 14 residues. V trimming: 0 bases; J trimming: 7 bases; junction bases outside the gene matches: 4. As DNA, the CDR3 is TGTGCCAGCAGCTTGGCGGGGGGTGAGAATGAGCAGTTCTTC. It translates to CASSLAGGENEQFF.

This clone was counted once. This chain joins TRBV2 and TRBJ1-5; D not resolved. Germline loops: CDR1 SNHLY, CDR2 FYNNEI. CDR3 length: 16 residues. Between the trimmed V and J ends, which lost 1 base and 3 bases, there was a span of 13 bases. The CDR3 reads CASSEEVGPYNQPQHF. The CDR3 DNA reads TGTGCCAGCAGTGAAGAGGTGGGCCCCTACAATCAGCCCCAGCATTTT.

V is TRBV9 and J is TRBJ2-7; 7 nucleotides line up with TRBD1. V dropped 4 bases and J dropped 3; count of bases not matched to a gene: 13. This CDR3 has 16 residues. Germline CDR1 is SGDLS and CDR2 is YYNGEE. CDR3 in amino acids: CASSPRSGSGGYEQYF. CDR3 nucleotides: TGTGCCAGCAGCCCACGCTCGGGGTCAGGGGGCTACGAGCAGTACTTC.

This clone was seen repeatedly, ten times or more. The chain joins TRBV6-5 to TRBJ2-7; 11 bases line up with TRBD1. J lost 2 bases, V lost 8 bases, and 5 bases had no gene match. This CDR3 spans 14 amino acids. Looked up from germline, CDR1 is MNHEY and CDR2 is SVGAGI. CDR3 DNA sequence: TGTGCCAGCTCAAAGGGACAGGGGGCCTACGAGCAGTACTTC. Encoded protein: CASSKGQGAYEQYF.

V usage is TRBV19 and J usage is TRBJ2-1; 7 bases are shared with TRBD2. CDR1 is LNHDA, CDR2 SQIVND, per germline (reference sequence). This CDR3 spans 14 amino acids. J lost 1 base, V lost 7 bases, and 4 bases had no gene match. The CDR3 bases are TGTGCCAGTAAGAGCGGGAATTCCTACAATGAGCAGTTCTTC. This gives the protein CASKSGNSYNEQFF.

The chain is built from TRBV18 and TRBJ1-2, with D hard to call. Trimming shortened V by 2 bases and J by 4 bases, and 17 bases separated the two germline ends. The CDR3 spans 16 residues. From germline, CDR1 is KGHSH and CDR2 LQKENI. CDR3 in DNA: TGTGCCAGCTCACCAAGCTATTCGTCACGACTCTATGGCTACACCTTC. This encodes CASSPSYSSRLYGYTF.

The chain has TRBV19 and TRBJ1-5, with 10 bases that match TRBD1. Trimming cost V 4 bases and J 7 bases; bases outside gene matches: 13. Looked up from germline, CDR1 is LNHDA and CDR2 is SQIVND (reference sequence). The CDR3 sequence is 17 residues long. The DNA of the CDR3 is TGTGCCAGTAGTACCATCACCGGGACAGGGGTGTCACAGCCCCAGCATTTT. It is translated as CASSTITGTGVSQPQHF.

The rearrangement uses TRBV12-3 or TRBV12-4 and TRBJ1-2, with D possibly being TRBD1 (5 bases). Trimming pared 3 bases from V and 8 bases from J, leaving 13 bases between. CDR3 length: 13 amino acids. CDR3: CASSFHIYRGYTF. In DNA form, the CDR3 reads TGTGCCAGCAGTTTTCACATTTACAGGGGCTACACCTTC.

The chain couples TRBV10-3 to TRBJ1-1, with D possibly being TRBD1 (5 bases). V was clipped by 11 bases and J by 1 base, with 14 bases between them. This CDR3 has 13 amino acids. The germline V gene has CDR1 ENHRY and CDR2 SYGVKD. For the CDR3, the DNA is TGTGCCGCGGGGGAAGGAGGGAACACTGAAGCTTTCTTT. It encodes CAAGEGGNTEAFF.

CDR3 bases: TGTGCCAGCAGCTTAGCCTCGTTTCGGCTAGCGGGAGACGAGCAGTTCTTC. Its protein is CASSLASFRLAGDEQFF. The chain couples TRBV7-6 to TRBJ2-1; 10 bases are shared with TRBD2. With 0 bases clipped from V and 10 bases from J, the junction kept 12 bases outside the gene matches. The CDR3 spans 17 residues. Germline V gene lookup returns CDR1 SGHVS and CDR2 FNYEAQ.

J is TRBJ2-1 and V is TRBV6-4; TRBD2 matches 7 bases. J lost 4 bases, V lost 3 bases, and 6 bases had no gene match. The CDR3 is 15 amino acids. Germline-derived CDR1 and CDR2 are MRHNA and SNTAGT. The CDR3 DNA is TGTGCCAGCAGTGAATCGCTAGCGGCTTACAATGAGCAGTTCTTC. Translating it yields CASSESLAAYNEQFF.

The chain employs TRBV5-1 and TRBJ1-5; 11 bases are a match to TRBD1. The V gene end was trimmed by 0 bases and the J gene end by 8 bases; junction bases not matched to a gene: 4. The CDR3 is made up of 15 amino acids. Germline CDR1 reads SGHRS; CDR2 reads YFSETQ. The CDR3 DNA follows: TGCGCCAGCAGCTTGGGGGGACAGGGGGTAGAGCCCCAGCATTTT. As protein: CASSLGGQGVEPQHF.

This clone was counted a single time. The rearrangement uses TRBV7-9 and TRBJ2-7; 7 bases map to TRBD1. Germline V CDR1 and CDR2: SEHNR, FQNEAQ (reference sequence). After removal of 1 base from V and 4 bases from J, the junction contained 4 bases not matched to a gene. The CDR3 consists of 14 residues. CDR3 residues: CASSLEGGPYEQYF. CDR3 nucleotide sequence: TGTGCCAGCAGCTTAGAAGGGGGCCCTTACGAGCAGTACTTC.

This chain joins TRBV19 and TRBJ1-5; no clear D. This CDR3 has 15 residues. Trimming left V 6 bases short and J 1 base short, with 13 bases between. The germline V gene has CDR1 LNHDA and CDR2 SQIVND (reference sequence). The CDR3 sequence is CASRPPGRSNQPQHF. CDR3 sequence (DNA): TGTGCCAGTAGACCCCCAGGCCGAAGCAATCAGCCCCAGCATTTT.

The chain has TRBV6-6 and TRBJ2-7; TRBD1 might be the D (5 bases). Germline assignment: CDR1 MNHNY and CDR2 SVGAGI (reference sequence). This CDR3 is 12 amino acids long. V lost 4 bases to trimming and J lost 13 bases, with 17 bases between them. CDR3 in DNA: TGTGCCAGCAGTTCTACTTATAGGGGCGGATACTTC. This encodes CASSSTYRGGYF.

This clone appeared once. The rearrangement links TRBV7-9 to TRBJ2-7; TRBD1 is a possible D gene (5 bases). The CDR3 sequence is 13 residues long. Germline values: CDR1 SEHNR, CDR2 FQNEAQ (reference sequence). Trimming cost V 1 base and J 6 bases, with 10 bases left between them. CDR3: CASSLEWQGEQYF. CDR3 in DNA: TGTGCCAGCAGCTTAGAGTGGCAGGGCGAGCAGTACTTC.